The clone carrying this T cell receptor (beta chain) has a handful of counts. Antigen: not known. The entry originates in a study of cytomegalovirus exposure and HLA in healthy donors. Primers included in the PCR were 60 Vbeta and 13 Jbeta primers. TCRdb's table, derived via immunoSEQ multiplex PCR, lists solely in-frame clones and lacks some. The sample contains approximately 130,000 clones, over 65% of which appear only once. Losses at the gene ends were 0 bases for V and 5 bases for J; bases not matched to a gene: 6. The CDR3 sequence is 15 residues long. Germline CDR1 and CDR2: MNHEY and SMNVEV (reference sequence). Findings of the study overall: The authors enumerated over 150 TCR beta chains as linked to cytomegalovirus. Across donors, sequencing depth was assumed by presence/absence analyses to be roughly uniform. In a later analysis, HLA-associated TCR beta chains were more clonally expanded than equally common others.

The source of this sequence is a man between 35 and 55 years old in good health and CMV-seronegative. The sequenced sample was PBMCs. The chain employs TRBV27 and TRBJ1-2; 7 positions match TRBD1. CDR3 sequence (DNA): TGTGCCAGCAGTTTATCGACAGGGAGTGGGTATGGCTACACCTTC. Protein sequence: CASSLSTGSGYGYTF.